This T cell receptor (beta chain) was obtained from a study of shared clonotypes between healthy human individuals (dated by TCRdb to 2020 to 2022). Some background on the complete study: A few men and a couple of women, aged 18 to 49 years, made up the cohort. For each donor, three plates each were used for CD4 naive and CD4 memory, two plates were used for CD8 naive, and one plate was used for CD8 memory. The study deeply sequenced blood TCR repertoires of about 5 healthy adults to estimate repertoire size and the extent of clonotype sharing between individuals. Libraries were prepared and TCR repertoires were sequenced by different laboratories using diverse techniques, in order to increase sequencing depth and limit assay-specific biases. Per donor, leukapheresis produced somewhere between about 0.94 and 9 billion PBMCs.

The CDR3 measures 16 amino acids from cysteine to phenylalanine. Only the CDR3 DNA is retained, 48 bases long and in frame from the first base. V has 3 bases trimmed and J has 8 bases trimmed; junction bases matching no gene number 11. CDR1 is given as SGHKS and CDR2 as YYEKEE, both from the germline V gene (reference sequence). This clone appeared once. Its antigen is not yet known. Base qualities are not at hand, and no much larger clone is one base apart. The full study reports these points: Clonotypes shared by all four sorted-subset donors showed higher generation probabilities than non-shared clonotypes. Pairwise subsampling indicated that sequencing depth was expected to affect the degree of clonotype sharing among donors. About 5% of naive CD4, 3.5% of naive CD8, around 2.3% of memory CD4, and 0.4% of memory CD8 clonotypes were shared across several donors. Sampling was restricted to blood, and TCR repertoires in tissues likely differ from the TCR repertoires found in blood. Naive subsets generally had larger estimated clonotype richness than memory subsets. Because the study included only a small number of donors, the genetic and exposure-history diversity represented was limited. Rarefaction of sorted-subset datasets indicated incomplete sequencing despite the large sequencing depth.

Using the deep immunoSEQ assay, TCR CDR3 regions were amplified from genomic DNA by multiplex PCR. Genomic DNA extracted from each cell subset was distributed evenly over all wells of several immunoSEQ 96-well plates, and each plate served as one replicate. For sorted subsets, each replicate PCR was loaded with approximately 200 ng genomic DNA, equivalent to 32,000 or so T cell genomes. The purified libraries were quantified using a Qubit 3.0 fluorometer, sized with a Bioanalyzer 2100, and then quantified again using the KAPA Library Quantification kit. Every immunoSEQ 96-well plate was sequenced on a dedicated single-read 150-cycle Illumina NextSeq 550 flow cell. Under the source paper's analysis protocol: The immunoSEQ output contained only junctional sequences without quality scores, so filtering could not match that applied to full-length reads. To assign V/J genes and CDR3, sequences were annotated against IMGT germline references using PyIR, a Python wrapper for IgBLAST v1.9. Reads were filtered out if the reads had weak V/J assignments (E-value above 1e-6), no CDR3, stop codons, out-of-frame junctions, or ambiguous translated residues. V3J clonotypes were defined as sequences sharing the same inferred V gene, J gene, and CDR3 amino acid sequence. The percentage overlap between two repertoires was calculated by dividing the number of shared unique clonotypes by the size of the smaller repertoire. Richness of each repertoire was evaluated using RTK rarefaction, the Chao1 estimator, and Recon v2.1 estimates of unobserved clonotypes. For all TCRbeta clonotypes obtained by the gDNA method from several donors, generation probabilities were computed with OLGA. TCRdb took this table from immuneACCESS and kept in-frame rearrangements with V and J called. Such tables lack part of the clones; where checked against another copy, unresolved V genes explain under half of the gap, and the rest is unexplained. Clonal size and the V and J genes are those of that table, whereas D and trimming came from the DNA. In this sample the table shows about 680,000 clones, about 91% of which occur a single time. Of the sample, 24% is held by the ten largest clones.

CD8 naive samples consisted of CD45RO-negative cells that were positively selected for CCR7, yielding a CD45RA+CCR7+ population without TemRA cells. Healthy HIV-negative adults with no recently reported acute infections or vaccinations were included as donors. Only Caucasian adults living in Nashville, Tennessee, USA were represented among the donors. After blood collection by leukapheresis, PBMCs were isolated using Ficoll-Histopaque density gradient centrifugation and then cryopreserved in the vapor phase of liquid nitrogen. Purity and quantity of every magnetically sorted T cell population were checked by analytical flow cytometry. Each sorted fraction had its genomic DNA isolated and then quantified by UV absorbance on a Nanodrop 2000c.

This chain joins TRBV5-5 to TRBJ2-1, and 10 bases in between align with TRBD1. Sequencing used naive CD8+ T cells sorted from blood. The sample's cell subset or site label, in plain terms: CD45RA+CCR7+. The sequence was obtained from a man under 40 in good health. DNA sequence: TGTGCCAGCAGCTACAGTCCGGGACAGGGGAGCGATGAGCAGTTCTTC. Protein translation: CASSYSPGQGSDEQFF.